These T cell receptor beta chains were read from a single sample in a study of OX40 agonist ivuxolimab in advanced cancers. Assay: immunoSEQ multiplex PCR; the TCRdb copy retains only in-frame clones and omits some. The table includes 50,000 to 60,000 clones, roughly nine tenths detected once. The sequences come from CD4+ or CD8+ T cells sorted from blood, collected in a trial of the OX40 agonist ivuxolimab. Receptors were obtained from an adult with an advanced solid tumor such as melanoma, head and neck, liver or kidney cancer. Both conserved end residues are part of each CDR3. A D gene is named only where the DNA matches it firmly. Size values are once, few and many counts, or a class for expanded clones, and some rows have none.

cdr3_aa | cdr3_nt | j_call | v_call | d_call | clone_size
CASSLQGNEQYF | TGCGCCAGCAGCTTACAGGGAAACGAGCAGTACTTC | TRBJ2-7 | TRBV5-1 | - | -
CASSPGSTSGDHTQYF | TGTGCCAGCAGCCCGGGGTCCACTAGCGGGGATCATACGCAGTATTTT | TRBJ2-3 | TRBV2 | TRBD2 | -
CAGKKQGTTEAFF | TGTGCCGGAAAGAAACAGGGAACCACTGAAGCTTTCTTT | TRBJ1-1 | TRBV19 | - | -
CASSDVSGGAADTQYF | TGTGCCAGCAGTGACGTTAGCGGGGGGGCAGCCGATACGCAGTATTTT | TRBJ2-3 | TRBV2 | TRBD2 | -
CASGQGNTEAFF | TGTGCCAGCGGGCAGGGGAACACTGAAGCTTTCTTT | TRBJ1-1 | TRBV6-6 | - | once
CASSPHDRALPYEQYF | TGTGCCAGCAGCCCCCACGACAGGGCTCTACCCTACGAGCAGTACTTC | TRBJ2-7 | TRBV6-7 | TRBD1 | -
CSVHRGANTGELFF | TGCAGCGTTCACAGGGGTGCTAACACCGGGGAGCTGTTTTTT | TRBJ2-2 | TRBV29-1 | TRBD1 | -
CASSLARGSYEQYF | TGTGCCAGCAGCCTGGCCAGGGGCTCCTACGAGCAGTACTTC | TRBJ2-7 | TRBV7-9 | - | -
CASSLTGGAVPNEQFF | TGCGCCAGCAGCCTCACAGGGGGCGCAGTCCCCAATGAGCAGTTCTTC | TRBJ2-1 | TRBV5-1 | TRBD1 | -
CASSLARDRGWADTQYF | TGTGCCAGCAGCTTAGCGCGAGACAGGGGATGGGCAGATACGCAGTATTTT | TRBJ2-3 | TRBV7-2 | TRBD1 | -
CASSLELGEQFF | TGTGCCAGCAGCTTAGAATTGGGAGAACAGTTCTTC | TRBJ2-1 | TRBV7-9 | - | few
CAYVRGTGKETQYF | TGTGCCTACGTCCGGGGGACAGGGAAAGAGACCCAGTACTTC | TRBJ2-5 | TRBV30 | TRBD1 | -
CASSLDGNTIYF | TGCGCCAGCAGCTTGGATGGGAACACCATATATTTT | TRBJ1-3 | TRBV5-1 | - | -
CAISPLDTDGYTF | TGTGCCATCAGCCCACTTGACACGGATGGCTACACCTTC | TRBJ1-2 | TRBV10-3 | - | -
CASSWTHHGSTDTQYF | TGCGCCAGCAGCTGGACACACCACGGAAGCACAGATACGCAGTATTTT | TRBJ2-3 | TRBV5-1 | - | -
CASSPQGFNEKLFF | TGCGCCAGCAGCCCACAGGGGTTTAATGAAAAACTGTTTTTT | TRBJ1-4 | TRBV5-1 | TRBD1 | -
CAWTGFNEQFF | TGTGCCTGGACGGGGTTCAATGAGCAGTTCTTC | TRBJ2-1 | TRBV30 | - | -
CASSVTSTDTQYF | TGTGCCAGCAGCGTCACTAGCACAGATACGCAGTATTTT | TRBJ2-3 | TRBV9 | - | -
CASSSSYNSPLHF | TGTGCCAGTAGTAGTTCCTATAATTCACCCCTCCACTTT | TRBJ1-6 | TRBV19 | - | -
CAWSVGGNEKLFF | TGTGCCTGGAGTGTAGGCGGGAATGAAAAACTGTTTTTT | TRBJ1-4 | TRBV30 | - | once
CASSLALEEGYTF | TGTGCCAGCAGCTTAGCACTGGAGGAGGGCTACACCTTC | TRBJ1-2 | TRBV7-9 | - | once
CASKPLLAGEHNEQFF | TGTGCCAGCAAGCCCCTGCTAGCCGGGGAACACAATGAGCAGTTCTTC | TRBJ2-1 | TRBV27 | - | -
CASSPTGTASYGYTF | TGTGCCAGCAGCCCCACCGGGACAGCCTCCTATGGCTACACCTTC | TRBJ1-2 | TRBV5-6 | TRBD1 | -
CASSSTEGETQYF | TGTGCCAGCAGTTCGACAGAGGGGGAGACCCAGTACTTC | TRBJ2-5 | TRBV6-5 | - | -
CASTAILDRGRETQYF | TGTGCCAGCACCGCGATCTTAGACAGGGGGCGAGAGACCCAGTACTTC | TRBJ2-5 | TRBV2 | TRBD1 | -
CASSFRQTNYGYTF | TGTGCCAGCAGCTTCAGACAGACTAACTATGGCTACACCTTC | TRBJ1-2 | TRBV7-2 | - | -